This TCR beta chain stems from a study of tumor-infiltrating lymphocytes in primary liver carcinoma. Germline V gives CDR1 DFQATT, CDR2 SNEGSKA (reference sequence). This CDR3 contains 11 residues. Production of TCR beta cDNA used 500 ng total RNA together with a constant-region primer. Three-round nested multiplex PCR performed with slightly modified ARM-PCR produced the TCR beta libraries. Both of the initial two PCR rounds ran for about 9 cycles and employed TRBV1-TRBV30 forward primers alongside a C-beta reverse primer. TCRdb re-derived calls from the multiplex PCR reads in MiXCR, one entry per CDR3 protein. The sample carries some 38,000 distinct CDR3 sequences, approximately 73% recorded once. Co-extracted RNA and DNA came from 20-30 mg of unsorted bulk tissue. This clonotype turned up a few times. A junction boundary mismatches the germline segment, possibly from a read error.

The chain combines TRBV20-1 with TRBJ1-1; no reliable D call. The sample taken for sequencing was liver tumor tissue from sampling region 4. This sample's subset: tumor region T4, right-lateral pole. The receptor was isolated from a man aged 35 to 55 with primary liver carcinoma and hepatitis B virus infection. The CDR3 DNA is TGCAGTGCTAGAGGGAACACTGTAGCTTTCTTT. The encoded protein is CSARGNTVAFF.